This T cell receptor beta chain was documented in a study of T-cell memory formation after mild COVID-19. Study findings and constraints: Mainly in CM and EM were contracting CD4+ clones; CD8+ were in EMRA. Day 37-peaking second-wave clones had unconfirmed SARS-CoV-2 specificity. Among clones contracting day 15 to 85, CD4/CD8 was balanced, whereas later expanders leaned CD4+.

Germline loops: CDR1 MNHEY, CDR2 SMNVEV (reference sequence). This CDR3 contains 14 residues. The V and J ends lost 10 bases and 2 bases respectively, with 15 bases between them. Comment on this clonotype: As yet, its antigen is unknown.

Via MiXCR, TCRdb re-called the 5' RACE reads, giving one row per CDR3 protein. The sample consists of under 600,000 distinct CDR3 sequences, less than 25% of them appearing once. The receptor was isolated from an adult woman who had mild COVID-19 (a few samples of this study predate the infection). Cell type and time point are not known. The sample was PBMCs or a T cell subset sorted from them (not recorded which). The chain recombines TRBV27 with TRBJ2-1; D is possibly TRBD2 (7 bases). The CDR3 protein is CATLGGGPYNEQFF. In DNA form, the CDR3 reads TGTGCCACCCTGGGGGGGGGCCCCTACAATGAGCAGTTCTTC.